These T cell receptor beta chains were read from a single sample in a study of T cells in Graves' hyperthyroidism and ophthalmopathy. TCRdb reprocessed the multiplex PCR reads with MiXCR, giving one entry per CDR3 protein. The data hold about 290,000 distinct CDR3 sequences, with roughly 15% observed a single time. Sequences were obtained from blood. Source of these receptors: a woman aged 40-49 years with Graves' hyperthyroidism. Each CDR3 is given with its conserved first and last residue. Fields, in order: CDR3 protein, CDR3 length, clone size, J gene, V gene. Expanded clones are given a class, and other clones once, few, many or no size at all.

CDR3 protein: CASRYSGSLYF; CDR3 length: 11; clone size: NA; J gene: TRBJ2-5; V gene: TRBV12-3/TRBV12-4
CDR3 protein: CASSLSALDRSYEQYF; CDR3 length: 16; clone size: many; J gene: TRBJ2-7; V gene: TRBV5-1
CDR3 protein: CASSELRGNEKLFF; CDR3 length: 14; clone size: few; J gene: TRBJ1-4; V gene: TRBV25-1
CDR3 protein: CASSYRPAAPSYEQYF; CDR3 length: 16; clone size: many; J gene: TRBJ2-7; V gene: TRBV6-5
CDR3 protein: CASSGGGSSYNSPLHF; CDR3 length: 16; clone size: many; J gene: TRBJ1-6; V gene: TRBV2
CDR3 protein: CASYDRVVGEQFF; CDR3 length: 13; clone size: many; J gene: TRBJ2-1; V gene: TRBV27
CDR3 protein: CASSRQPYTEAFF; CDR3 length: 13; clone size: many; J gene: TRBJ1-1; V gene: TRBV19
CDR3 protein: CATMGQGQPQHF; CDR3 length: 12; clone size: many; J gene: TRBJ1-5; V gene: TRBV28
CDR3 protein: CASSQDIRGNTGELFF; CDR3 length: 16; clone size: many; J gene: TRBJ2-2; V gene: TRBV3-1
CDR3 protein: CSARSQGVKETQYF; CDR3 length: 14; clone size: NA; J gene: TRBJ2-5; V gene: TRBV20-1
CDR3 protein: CASSIGLSEGGEQFF; CDR3 length: 15; clone size: NA; J gene: TRBJ2-1; V gene: TRBV19
CDR3 protein: CASSLASGMDTQYF; CDR3 length: 14; clone size: NA; J gene: TRBJ2-3; V gene: TRBV5-1
CDR3 protein: CASSLGPSAGELFF; CDR3 length: 14; clone size: NA; J gene: TRBJ2-2; V gene: TRBV27
CDR3 protein: CASSETGGRTGELFF; CDR3 length: 15; clone size: many; J gene: TRBJ2-2; V gene: TRBV2
CDR3 protein: CASTRGRSYNEQFF; CDR3 length: 14; clone size: NA; J gene: TRBJ2-1; V gene: TRBV19
CDR3 protein: CASSPGPADTQYF; CDR3 length: 13; clone size: many; J gene: TRBJ2-3; V gene: TRBV2